Below, 10 T cell receptor beta chains from the same sample are listed, as sequenced in a study of cytomegalovirus exposure and HLA in healthy donors. Vbeta (60) and Jbeta (13) primers were used in the PCR. The table came from immunoSEQ multiplex PCR; TCRdb's copy has only in-frame clones and leaves some out. The sample yields approximately 220,000 clones, less than 85% seen once. The sample comprised PBMCs. All receptors derive from a man between 18 and 29 years old in good health and CMV-seronegative.

This clone was seen a few times. V and J are TRBV28 and TRBJ1-5; D possibly corresponds to TRBD1 (6 bases). The germline V and J ends were trimmed by 1 base and 2 bases, with 12 bases remaining between them. Germline CDR1 reads MDHEN; CDR2 reads SYDVKM. The CDR3 has 16 residues. CDR3 residues: CASSLLGEGGNQPQHF. DNA of the CDR3: TGTGCCAGCAGTTTATTGGGTGAGGGGGGCAATCAGCCCCAGCATTTT.

J is TRBJ1-1 and V is TRBV2, with TRBD1 as a possible D gene (5 bases). There are 12 residues in the CDR3. The germline V gene encodes CDR1 SNHLY and CDR2 FYNNEI. V was shortened by 5 bases and J by 4 bases, with 8 bases between the two germline ends. The CDR3 DNA reads as TGTGCCAGCAGTTCAGGGTTCACTGAAGCTTTCTTT. This translates into CASSSGFTEAFF.

The chain recombines TRBV18 with TRBJ1-1; D gene ambiguous. The CDR3 sequence is 14 residues long. Germline lookup yields CDR1 KGHSH and CDR2 LQKENI. Trimming took off 5 bases at V and 3 bases at J, with 13 bases between the two ends. Written as DNA, the CDR3 is TGTGCCAGCTCATCCGCCGGGATCTACACTGAAGCTTTCTTT. This encodes CASSSAGIYTEAFF.

The chain combines TRBV2 with TRBJ2-5; no clear D. CDR1 is SNHLY, CDR2 FYNNEI, per germline. The germline V and J ends were trimmed by 5 bases and 3 bases, with 7 bases remaining between them. The CDR3 runs to 12 residues. This chain's CDR3 is CASSPSEETQYF. In DNA, the CDR3 is TGTGCCAGCAGTCCTTCAGAAGAGACCCAGTACTTC.

This clone turned up a few times. V is TRBV19 and J is TRBJ2-7, with D possibly TRBD2 on 5 matching bases. V lost 4 bases and J lost 3, with 10 bases in between. The germline V gene encodes CDR1 LNHDA and CDR2 SQIVND (reference sequence). The CDR3 covers 13 residues. CDR3 coding DNA: TGTGCCAGTAGTAGGAGCGGAATCTACGAGCAGTACTTC. Its translation: CASSRSGIYEQYF.

The gene calls are TRBV28 and TRBJ2-7; 8 bases align to TRBD1. The ends lost 8 bases at V and 6 bases at J; junction bases unmatched: 3. Germline V gives CDR1 MDHEN, CDR2 SYDVKM. The CDR3 is made up of 11 amino acids. In nucleotides, the CDR3 is TGTGCCAGCCGACAGGGGCCCGAGCAGTACTTC. It is translated as CASRQGPEQYF.

The CDR3 sequence is CASTPTSGVSYEQYF. The CDR3 coding sequence is TGTGCCAGCACCCCAACTAGCGGGGTCTCCTACGAGCAGTACTTC. The chain is built from TRBV28 and TRBJ2-7, with 10 bases aligning to TRBD2. This CDR3 comprises 15 residues. V lost 7 bases and J lost 0; bases outside the gene matches: 6. Germline V lookup: CDR1 MDHEN, CDR2 SYDVKM.

The chain is built from TRBV2 and TRBJ2-7; the D gene is possibly TRBD1 (6 bases). Germline V CDR1 and CDR2: SNHLY, FYNNEI. The V end lost 6 bases, the J end lost 2 bases, and 17 bases lay between the germline ends. The CDR3 loop spans 15 amino acids. Written as DNA, the CDR3 is TGTGCCAGCAGCGCAAACAGGGTAAGACCCTACGAGCAGTACTTC. Translating it yields CASSANRVRPYEQYF.

This chain links TRBV14 with TRBJ1-4, with a possible D match to TRBD1 (5 bases). V was cut by 1 base and J by 7 bases, with 13 bases left in between. From germline, CDR1 is SGHDN and CDR2 FVKESK. This CDR3 is 15 amino acids long. CDR3 in amino acids: CASSQASQGGEKLFF. CDR3 in DNA: TGTGCCAGCAGCCAAGCGAGCCAGGGAGGTGAAAAACTGTTTTTT. The whole variable domain, remainder taken from reference TRBV14 and TRBJ1-4, is EAGVTQFPSHSVIEKGQTVTLRCDPISGHDNLYWYRRVMGKEIKFLLHFVKESKQDESGMPNNRFLAERTGGTYSTLKVQPAELEDSGVYFCASSQASQGGEKLFFGSGTQLSVL.

The chain employs TRBV7-9 and TRBJ2-5; 12 bases are a match to TRBD2. CDR3 size: 19 residues. V lost 5 bases and J lost 0; bases outside the gene matches: 13. Per germline, CDR1 SEHNR and CDR2 FQNEAQ (reference sequence). The CDR3 DNA reads TGTGCCAGCAGCCGACCCGGACGGGGGACTAGCGGGCACCAAGAGACCCAGTACTTC. Translated, it gives CASSRPGRGTSGHQETQYF.